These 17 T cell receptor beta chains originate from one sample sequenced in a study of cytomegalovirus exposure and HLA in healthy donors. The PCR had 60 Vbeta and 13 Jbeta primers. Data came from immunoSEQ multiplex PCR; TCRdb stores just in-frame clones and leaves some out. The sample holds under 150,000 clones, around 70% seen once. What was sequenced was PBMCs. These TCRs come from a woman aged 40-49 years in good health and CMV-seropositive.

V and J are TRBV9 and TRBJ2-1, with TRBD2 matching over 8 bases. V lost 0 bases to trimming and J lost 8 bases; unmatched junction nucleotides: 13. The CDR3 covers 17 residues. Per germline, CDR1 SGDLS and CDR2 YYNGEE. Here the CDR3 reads CASSVGGGRSLTDEQFF. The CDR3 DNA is TGTGCCAGCAGCGTAGGAGGCGGGAGGAGCCTTACGGATGAGCAGTTCTTC. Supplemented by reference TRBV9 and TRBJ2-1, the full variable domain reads DSGVTQTPKHLITATGQRVTLRCSPRSGDLSVYWYQQSLDQGLQFLIQYYNGEERAKGNILERFSAQQFPDLHSELNLSSLELGDSALYFCASSVGGGRSLTDEQFFGPGTRLTVL.

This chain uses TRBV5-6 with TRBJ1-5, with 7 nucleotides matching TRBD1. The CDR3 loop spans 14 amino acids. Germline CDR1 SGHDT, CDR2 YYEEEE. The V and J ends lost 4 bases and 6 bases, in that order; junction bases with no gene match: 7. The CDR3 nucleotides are TGTGCCAGCAGCCGTGAGGGGGCAAGTCAGCCCCAGCATTTT. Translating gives CASSREGASQPQHF.

For the CDR3, the DNA is TGTGCCAGCAGCTTTGCGGGCCGGGAGAATACGCAGTATTTT. Protein product: CASSFAGRENTQYF. The chain links TRBV5-4 to TRBJ2-3; possible D gene TRBD2, 6 bases. This CDR3 spans 14 amino acids. Germline assignment: CDR1 SGHNT and CDR2 YYREEE (reference sequence). Between the trimmed V and J ends, which lost 2 bases and 7 bases, there was a span of 14 bases.

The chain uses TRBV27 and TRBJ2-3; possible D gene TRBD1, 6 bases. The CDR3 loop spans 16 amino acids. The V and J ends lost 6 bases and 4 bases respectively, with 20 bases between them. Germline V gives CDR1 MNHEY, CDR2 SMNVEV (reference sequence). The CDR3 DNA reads TGTGCCAGCAGATCCCAAGGGGGTCATAGTGCAGATACGCAGTATTTT. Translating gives CASRSQGGHSADTQYF.

CDR3 in DNA: TGTGCCAGCAGCCAAGATGTTTTAACAGGGAAAGAGACCCAGTACTTC. As protein: CASSQDVLTGKETQYF. The V call is TRBV14, the J call TRBJ2-5; TRBD1 is a possible D gene (6 bases). Trimming took off 0 bases at V and 3 bases at J, with 14 bases between the two ends. This CDR3 is built from 16 residues. The germline gives CDR1 SGHDN, CDR2 FVKESK.

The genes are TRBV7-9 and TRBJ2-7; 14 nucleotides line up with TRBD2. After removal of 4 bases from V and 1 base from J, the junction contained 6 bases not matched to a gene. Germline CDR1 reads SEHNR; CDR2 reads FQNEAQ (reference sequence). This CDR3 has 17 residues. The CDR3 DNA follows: TGTGCCAGCAGCTGGGGACTAGCGGGGGCGTTATCCTACGAGCAGTACTTC. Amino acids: CASSWGLAGALSYEQYF.

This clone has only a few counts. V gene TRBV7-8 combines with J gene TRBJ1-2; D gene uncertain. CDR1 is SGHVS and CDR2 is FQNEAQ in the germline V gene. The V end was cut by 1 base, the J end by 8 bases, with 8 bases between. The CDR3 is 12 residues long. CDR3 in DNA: TGTGCCAGCAGCTTAGTGCACAGCGGCTACACCTTC. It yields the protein CASSLVHSGYTF.

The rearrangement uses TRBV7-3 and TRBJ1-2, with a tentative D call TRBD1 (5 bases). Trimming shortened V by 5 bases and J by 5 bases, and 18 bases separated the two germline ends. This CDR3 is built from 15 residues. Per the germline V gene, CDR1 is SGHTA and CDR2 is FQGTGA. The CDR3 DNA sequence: TGTGCCAGCAGCCACGACAGTTCGGGCCCTTATGGCTACACCTTC. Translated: CASSHDSSGPYGYTF.

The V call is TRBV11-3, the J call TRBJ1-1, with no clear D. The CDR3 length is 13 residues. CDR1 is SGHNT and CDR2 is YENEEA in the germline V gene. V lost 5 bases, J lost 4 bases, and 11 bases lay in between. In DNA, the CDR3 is TGTGCCAGCAGCCCCACAGCCGGCACTGAAGCTTTCTTT. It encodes CASSPTAGTEAFF.

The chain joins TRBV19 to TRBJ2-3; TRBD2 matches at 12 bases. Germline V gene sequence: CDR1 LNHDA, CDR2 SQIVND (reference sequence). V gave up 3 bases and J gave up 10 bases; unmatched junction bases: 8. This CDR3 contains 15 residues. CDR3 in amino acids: CASSIGLAGSEAQYF. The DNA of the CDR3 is TGTGCCAGTAGTATTGGACTAGCGGGGAGTGAGGCGCAGTATTTT.

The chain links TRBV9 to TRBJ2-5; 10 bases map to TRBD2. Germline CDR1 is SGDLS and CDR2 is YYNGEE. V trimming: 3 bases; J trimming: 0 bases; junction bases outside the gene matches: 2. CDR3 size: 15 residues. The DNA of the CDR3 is TGTGCCAGCAGCGCCGGGACTAGCGACCAAGAGACCCAGTACTTC. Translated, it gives CASSAGTSDQETQYF.

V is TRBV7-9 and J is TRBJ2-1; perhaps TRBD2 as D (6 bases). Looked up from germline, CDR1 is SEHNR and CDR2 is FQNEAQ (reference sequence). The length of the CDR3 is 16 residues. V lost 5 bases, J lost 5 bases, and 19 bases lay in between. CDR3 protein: CASSLTRPGGDNEQFF. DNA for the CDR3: TGTGCCAGCAGCCTCACTAGGCCCGGAGGGGACAATGAGCAGTTCTTC.

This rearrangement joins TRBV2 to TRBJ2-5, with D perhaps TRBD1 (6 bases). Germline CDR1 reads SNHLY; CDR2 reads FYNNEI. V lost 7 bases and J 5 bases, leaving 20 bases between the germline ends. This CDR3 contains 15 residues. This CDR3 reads CASNLDDRPRETQYF. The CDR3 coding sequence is TGTGCCAGCAACCTCGATGACAGGCCCCGGGAGACCCAGTACTTC.

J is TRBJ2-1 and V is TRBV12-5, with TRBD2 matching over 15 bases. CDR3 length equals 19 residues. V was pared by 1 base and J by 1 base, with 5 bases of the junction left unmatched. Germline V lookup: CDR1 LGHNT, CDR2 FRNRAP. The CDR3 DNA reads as TGTGCTAGTGGTTTGGGGACTAGCGGGAGGGCCGGGTCCTACAATGAGCAGTTCTTC. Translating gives CASGLGTSGRAGSYNEQFF.

The CDR3 nucleotides read TGTGCCAGCAGACCTTCACTAGCGGGGGGAAATACGCAGTATTTT. Residues: CASRPSLAGGNTQYF. The chain recombines TRBV6-1 with TRBJ2-3; 12 bases fit TRBD2. This CDR3 is 15 amino acids long. Looked up from germline, CDR1 is MNHNS and CDR2 is SASEGT. The trim removed 6 bases at V and 7 bases at J, leaving 8 bases unmatched.

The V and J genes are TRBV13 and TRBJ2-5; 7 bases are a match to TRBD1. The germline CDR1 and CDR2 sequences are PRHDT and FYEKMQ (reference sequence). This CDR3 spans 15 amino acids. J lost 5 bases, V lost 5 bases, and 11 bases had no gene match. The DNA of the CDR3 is TGTGCCAGCAGCCCCCAAGACAGGGTTGGGGAGACCCAGTACTTC. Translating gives CASSPQDRVGETQYF.

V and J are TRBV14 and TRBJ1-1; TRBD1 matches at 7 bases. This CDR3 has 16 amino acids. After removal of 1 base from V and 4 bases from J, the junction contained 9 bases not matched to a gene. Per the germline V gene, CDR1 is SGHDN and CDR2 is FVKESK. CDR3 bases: TGTGCCAGCAGCCAAGGAGGGGAACAGGGGTTCACTGAAGCTTTCTTT. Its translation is CASSQGGEQGFTEAFF.